The source of this TCR beta chain is a study of identical twins. Germline V gene lookup returns CDR1 DFQATT and CDR2 SNEGSKA (reference sequence). Trimming cost V 4 bases and J 6 bases, with 15 bases left between them. The CDR3 spans 13 residues. In TCRdb, the 5' RACE reads were re-called with MiXCR into one record per CDR3 protein. There are some 500,000 distinct CDR3 sequences in the sample; 14% occur only once, and more than 0.8% lies in the top ten. Findings and limits, study-wide: Cross-sectional statistics, not tracking of the same donors, supported the conclusions.

Details on this clonotype: What it binds is unknown.

The data were also submitted as part of a second study, on yellow fever vaccine responses in identical twins. From that study: Reportedly, the T cell response mounted by twins to vaccine seemed partly convergent, partly personalized.

The chain joins TRBV20-1 to TRBJ1-1, with a weak D call TRBD1 (5 bases). The receptor was isolated from a woman aged 18-29 years in good health. The sequencing input was CD4+ T cells sorted from blood. Written as DNA, the CDR3 is TGCAGTGCTATACGACAGACGGTCTCTGAAGCTTTCTTT. Its translation: CSAIRQTVSEAFF.